The 26 T cell receptor beta chains below come from one sample, sequenced in a study of cytomegalovirus exposure and HLA in healthy donors. The PCR employed 60 Vbeta primers together with 13 Jbeta primers. Using immunoSEQ multiplex PCR, the repertoire was profiled, and TCRdb retains in-frame clones only, with some absent. The sample lists nearly 110,000 clones; 77% were seen once. The sequenced sample consisted of PBMCs. Receptors were obtained from a male donor in good health and CMV-seronegative.

The chain has TRBV27 and TRBJ2-7; 11 positions match TRBD2. The length of the CDR3 is 15 residues. Losses at the gene ends were 1 base for V and 3 bases for J; bases not matched to a gene: 2. In germline, CDR1 is MNHEY, CDR2 SMNVEV (reference sequence). The CDR3 region is CASSLFGTSGYEQYF. The CDR3 DNA reads as TGTGCCAGCAGTTTATTCGGGACTAGCGGCTACGAGCAGTACTTC.

This chain uses TRBV29-1 with TRBJ2-5, with D possibly matching TRBD2 (5 bases). V gave up 2 bases and J gave up 3 bases, with 7 bases separating them. Germline lookup yields CDR1 SQVTM and CDR2 ANQGSEA. CDR3 length equals 12 residues. CDR3 loop: CSVETSKETQYF. CDR3 nucleotides: TGCAGCGTTGAAACTAGTAAAGAGACCCAGTACTTC.

The chain couples TRBV7-8 to TRBJ2-7; unclear D gene. Between the trimmed V and J ends, which lost 4 bases and 3 bases, there was a span of 7 bases. The CDR3 has 12 residues. CDR1 is SGHVS, CDR2 FQNEAQ, per germline. CDR3 DNA sequence: TGTGCCAGCAGCTCTCTAGGCTACGAGCAGTACTTC. Protein: CASSSLGYEQYF.

The chain carries TRBV7-8 and TRBJ2-1; TRBD2 is a possible D gene (5 bases). Trimming removed 4 bases at V and 4 bases at J, with 20 bases between. CDR1 and CDR2 (germline): SGHVS, FQNEAQ. This CDR3 spans 17 amino acids. In DNA, the CDR3 is TGTGCCAGCAGCTCCCGTCGCTCGAGCGGAAATTACAATGAGCAGTTCTTC. It encodes CASSSRRSSGNYNEQFF. Together with reference TRBV7-8 and TRBJ2-1, the CDR3 gives the full variable domain: GAGVSQSPRYKVAKRGQDVALRCDPISGHVSLFWYQQALGQGPEFLTYFQNEAQLDKSGLPSDRFFAERPEGSVSTLKIQRTQQEDSAVYLCASSSRRSSGNYNEQFFGPGTRLTVL.

The gene calls are TRBV7-9 and TRBJ2-4; D gene ambiguous. Germline V gene sequence: CDR1 SEHNR, CDR2 FQNEAQ (reference sequence). Trimming removed 5 bases from V and 2 bases from J, with 10 bases in between. The CDR3 runs to 14 residues. CDR3 sequence: CASSDFGTKNIQYF. In DNA form, the CDR3 reads TGTGCCAGCAGCGACTTCGGTACCAAAAACATTCAGTACTTC.

This clone is a singleton in its sample. This rearrangement joins TRBV2 to TRBJ2-7; 7 nucleotides line up with TRBD1. Trimming at V came to 8 bases and at J to 7 bases, leaving 8 bases not matched to a gene. Germline assignment: CDR1 SNHLY and CDR2 FYNNEI. The CDR3 sequence is 12 residues long. CDR3 bases: TGTGCCAGCGACAGGGAGACGCGTGAGCAGTACTTC. Translating gives CASDRETREQYF.

This chain uses TRBV5-6 with TRBJ2-7; D gene unclear. CDR3 length equals 13 residues. Trimming took off 0 bases at V and 7 bases at J, with 11 bases between the two ends. CDR1 SGHDT and CDR2 YYEEEE come from the germline V gene. The CDR3: CASSLASTPEQYF. Here the CDR3 DNA reads TGTGCCAGCAGCTTGGCCAGTACGCCGGAGCAGTACTTC. The complete variable domain, with remaining parts taken from reference TRBV5-6 and TRBJ2-7, reads DAGVTQSPTHLIKTRGQQVTLRCSPKSGHDTVSWYQQALGQGPQFIFQYYEEEERQRGNFPDRFSGHQFPNYSSELNVNALLLGDSALYLCASSLASTPEQYFGPGTRLTVT.

This clone occurred a few times. V usage is TRBV6-4 and J usage is TRBJ2-2; a possible D gene is TRBD2 (6 bases). CDR1 and CDR2 from the germline V gene are MRHNA and SNTAGT. Trimming shortened V by 7 bases and J by 0 bases, and 18 bases separated the two germline ends. CDR3 length: 17 residues. CDR3 protein: CASTDLNTSPNTGELFF. CDR3 coding DNA: TGTGCCAGCACCGACCTTAATACTAGCCCGAACACCGGGGAGCTGTTTTTT.

The genes are TRBV5-1 and TRBJ2-2, with TRBD2 identical over 10 bases. The CDR3 is made up of 17 amino acids. The germline V gene has CDR1 SGHRS and CDR2 YFSETQ. Germline trimming cut 0 bases from V and 5 bases from J; bases unmatched to any gene: 7. The chain's CDR3 is CASSLVASGSGTGELFF. The CDR3 coding sequence is TGCGCCAGCAGCTTGGTGGCTAGCGGGAGTGGGACCGGGGAGCTGTTTTTT.

The chain carries TRBV5-1 and TRBJ2-1, with a possible D match to TRBD2 (5 bases). CDR3 length equals 16 residues. The ends were cut back, 1 base at V and 7 bases at J, with 18 bases in the middle. Germline V lookup: CDR1 SGHRS, CDR2 YFSETQ. Here the CDR3 DNA reads TGCGCCAGCAGCTTGACTAGTCCCAAAACGCCAAATGAGCAGTTCTTC. Translating it yields CASSLTSPKTPNEQFF.

A note on this clone: A junction end diverges from the germline sequence, so it may reflect a read error. The genes are TRBV6-5 and TRBJ2-1, with D uncertain. The CDR3 consists of 13 residues. CDR1 and CDR2 (germline): MNHEY, SVGAGI. The CDR3 sequence: CASGLARGNEHFF. The CDR3 DNA sequence: TGTGCCAGCGGGTTGGCCCGAGGCAATGAGCACTTCTTC.

This CDR3 reads CASSQWTVALAAGDYGYTF. In DNA form, the CDR3 reads TGCGCCAGCAGCCAATGGACGGTAGCATTGGCCGCGGGGGACTATGGCTACACCTTC. The gene calls are TRBV4-1 and TRBJ1-2; D is perhaps TRBD1 (5 bases). Trimming took 2 bases from V and 3 from J, leaving 25 bases between them. The germline V gene encodes CDR1 MGHRA and CDR2 YSYEKL. CDR3 length: 19 residues.

This rearrangement joins TRBV18 to TRBJ1-6; D possibly corresponds to TRBD1 (6 bases). Trimming removed 3 bases from V and 5 bases from J, with 20 bases in between. The germline V gene encodes CDR1 KGHSH and CDR2 LQKENI. CDR3 length equals 18 residues. CDR3 coding DNA: TGTGCCAGCTCACCCCCCGACAGGTTGGTGGGTAATAATTCACCCCTCCACTTT. Translating gives CASSPPDRLVGNNSPLHF.

The CDR3 DNA reads TGTGCCAGCTCACCACGACAGGGATCGAGCAATCAGCCCCAGCATTTT. It encodes CASSPRQGSSNQPQHF. The chain uses TRBV18 and TRBJ1-5; the match to TRBD1 covers 7 bases. Germline trimming cut 1 base from V and 1 base from J; bases unmatched to any gene: 4. The CDR3 is 16 amino acids. Germline values: CDR1 KGHSH, CDR2 LQKENI. Variable domain in full (rest from reference TRBV18 and TRBJ1-5): NAGVMQNPRHLVRRRGQEARLRCSPMKGHSHVYWYRQLPEEGLKFMVYLQKENIIDESGMPKERFSAEFPKEGPSILRIQQVVRGDSAAYFCASSPRQGSSNQPQHFGDGTRLSIL.

This clone has a handful of counts. The rearrangement links TRBV23-1 to TRBJ2-7; D is undetermined. TRBV23-1 is flagged as an ORF with uncertain function. This CDR3 is built from 16 residues. V was shortened by 0 bases and J by 5 bases, with 17 bases between the two germline ends. CDR3 sequence: CASSQSRPTASHEQYF. The DNA for the CDR3 is TGCGCCAGCAGTCAATCGAGGCCGACTGCTTCCCACGAGCAGTACTTC.

The chain links TRBV7-3 to TRBJ1-3, with D possibly TRBD1 on 6 matching bases. V was pared by 8 bases and J by 5 bases, with 10 bases between. This CDR3 spans 12 amino acids. The germline V gene encodes CDR1 SGHTA and CDR2 FQGTGA. The CDR3 reads CASSGDRNTIYF. As DNA, the CDR3 is TGTGCCAGCTCAGGGGATAGAAACACCATATATTTT.

The chain couples TRBV11-2 to TRBJ1-2; 8 bases map to TRBD1. The CDR3 totals 16 residues. V shed 3 bases, J shed 0 bases, and the junction held 6 bases outside the gene matches. Per the germline V gene, CDR1 is SGHAT and CDR2 is FQNNGV. CDR3 DNA sequence: TGTGCCAGCAGCTTCGGACAGGGCCAAGCTAACTATGGCTACACCTTC. This sequence encodes CASSFGQGQANYGYTF.

The gene calls are TRBV5-4 and TRBJ2-7; 11 nucleotides agree with TRBD2. V dropped 4 bases and J dropped 4; count of bases not matched to a gene: 7. This CDR3 has 15 residues. Germline V gene lookup returns CDR1 SGHNT and CDR2 YYREEE (reference sequence). This CDR3 is CASSGSGRAGYEQYF. Here the CDR3 DNA reads TGTGCCAGCAGCGGTAGCGGGAGGGCCGGTTACGAGCAGTACTTC.

This chain joins TRBV15 and TRBJ2-1; 10 bases agree with TRBD2. The germline CDR1 and CDR2 sequences are LNHNV and YYDKDF (reference sequence). V was clipped by 0 bases and J by 5 bases; unmatched bases: 4. The CDR3 sequence is 16 residues long. The CDR3 protein is CATSRERTSGDNEQFF. CDR3 sequence (DNA): TGTGCCACCAGCAGAGAAAGGACTAGCGGAGACAATGAGCAGTTCTTC. The full variable domain, in which reference TRBV15 and TRBJ2-1 provide the parts outside the CDR3, is DAMVIQNPRYQVTQFGKPVTLSCSQTLNHNVMYWYQQKSSQAPKLLFHYYDKDFNNEADTPDNFQSRRPNTSFCFLDIRSPGLGDTAMYLCATSRERTSGDNEQFFGPGTRLTVL.

V is TRBV6-1 and J is TRBJ2-7; 10 positions match TRBD1. Germline loops: CDR1 MNHNS, CDR2 SASEGT. This CDR3 contains 15 residues. V lost 6 bases, J lost 2 bases, and 7 bases stayed unmatched. DNA for the CDR3: TGTGCCAGCAGAGGGTTGGGGACAGGGGCCTACGAGCAGTACTTC. This gives the protein CASRGLGTGAYEQYF.

The chain combines TRBV9 with TRBJ2-3; weak D call: TRBD1 (5 bases). The CDR3 runs 14 residues. Germline values: CDR1 SGDLS, CDR2 YYNGEE. Deletions cut 0 bases from V and 5 bases from J, with 10 bases between. In nucleotides, the CDR3 is TGTGCCAGCAGCGTAGTAGGGGTTCAAGATACGCAGTATTTT. This translates into CASSVVGVQDTQYF.

This clone was counted only a few times. This chain connects TRBV30 to TRBJ1-2; no definite D call. This CDR3 has 13 amino acids. Trimming stripped 1 base from V and 4 bases from J, with 10 bases between. Looked up from germline, CDR1 is GTSNPN and CDR2 is SVGIG (reference sequence). The CDR3 DNA sequence: TGTGCCTGGAGTGGTCCGGGATCCTATGGCTACACCTTC. It yields the protein CAWSGPGSYGYTF.

This rearrangement joins TRBV19 to TRBJ1-1, with unresolved D. Per germline, CDR1 LNHDA and CDR2 SQIVND (reference sequence). CDR3 length equals 14 residues. Deletions cut 2 bases from V and 1 base from J, with 8 bases between. The CDR3 sequence: CASSINGQNTEAFF. For the CDR3, the DNA is TGTGCCAGTAGTATAAATGGCCAGAACACTGAAGCTTTCTTT.

The rearrangement uses TRBV30 and TRBJ2-1, with 9 nucleotides matching TRBD1. Germline V gene data show CDR1 as GTSNPN and CDR2 as SVGIG (reference sequence). The junction had 9 bases not matched to a gene; V was cut back by 6 bases and J by 6 bases. The CDR3 has 14 amino acids. CDR3 in amino acids: CACEPGQGVNEQFF. Here the CDR3 DNA reads TGTGCCTGTGAACCGGGACAGGGAGTCAATGAGCAGTTCTTC.

The chain carries TRBV19 and TRBJ1-5, with 12 bases matching TRBD1. The CDR3 runs to 15 residues. The trim removed 11 bases at V and 0 bases at J, leaving 5 bases unmatched. Germline V gives CDR1 LNHDA, CDR2 SQIVND (reference sequence). As DNA, the CDR3 is TGTGCCGCGGGACAGGGGGCCATTAGCAATCAGCCCCAGCATTTT. The encoded protein is CAAGQGAISNQPQHF.

The V gene is TRBV5-1, the J gene TRBJ2-5, with 7 nucleotides matching TRBD2. This CDR3 is 14 amino acids long. The germline V gene has CDR1 SGHRS and CDR2 YFSETQ. V shed 4 bases, J shed 2 bases, and the junction held 5 bases outside the gene matches. The CDR3 sequence is CASSPAGLQETQYF. In nucleotides, the CDR3 is TGCGCCAGCAGCCCAGCGGGATTACAAGAGACCCAGTACTTC.